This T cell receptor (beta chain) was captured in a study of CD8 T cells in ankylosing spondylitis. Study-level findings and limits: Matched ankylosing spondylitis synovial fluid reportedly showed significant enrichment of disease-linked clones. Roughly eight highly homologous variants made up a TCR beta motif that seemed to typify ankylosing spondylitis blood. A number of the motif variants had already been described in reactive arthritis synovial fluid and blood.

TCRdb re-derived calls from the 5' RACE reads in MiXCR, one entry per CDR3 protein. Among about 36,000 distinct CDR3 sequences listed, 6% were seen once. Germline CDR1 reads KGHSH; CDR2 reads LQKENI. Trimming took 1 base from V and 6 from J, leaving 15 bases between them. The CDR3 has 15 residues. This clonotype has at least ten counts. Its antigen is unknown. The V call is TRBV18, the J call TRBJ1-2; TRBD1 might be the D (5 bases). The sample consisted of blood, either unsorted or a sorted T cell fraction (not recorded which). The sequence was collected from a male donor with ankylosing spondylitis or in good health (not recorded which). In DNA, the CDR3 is TGTGCCAGCTCACCACAGCCAGGGATGATTGATGGCTACACCTTC. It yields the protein CASSPQPGMIDGYTF.